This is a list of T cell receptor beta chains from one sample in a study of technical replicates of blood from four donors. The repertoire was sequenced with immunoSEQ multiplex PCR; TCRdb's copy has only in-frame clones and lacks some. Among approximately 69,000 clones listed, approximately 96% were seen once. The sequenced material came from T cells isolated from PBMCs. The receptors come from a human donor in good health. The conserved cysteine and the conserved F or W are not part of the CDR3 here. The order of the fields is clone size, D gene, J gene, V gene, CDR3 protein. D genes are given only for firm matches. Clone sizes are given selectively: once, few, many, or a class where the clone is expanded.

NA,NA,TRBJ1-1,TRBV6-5,ASSYSGKQNTEAF
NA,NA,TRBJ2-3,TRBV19,ASSTPRPAGSTDTQY
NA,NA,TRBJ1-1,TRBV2,ARGNTEAF
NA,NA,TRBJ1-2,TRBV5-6,ASSLSGWSNRGYT
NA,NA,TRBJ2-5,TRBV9,ASSVSGLQYQETQY
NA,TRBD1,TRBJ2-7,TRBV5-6,ASSQLTGKGVYEQY
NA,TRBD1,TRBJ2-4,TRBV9,ASSVGAGGNIQY
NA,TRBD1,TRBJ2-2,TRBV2,ASSTIRGPGELF
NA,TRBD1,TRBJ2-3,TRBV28,ASTPQGGTGWTDTQY
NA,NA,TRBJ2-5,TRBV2,ASTPAGETQY
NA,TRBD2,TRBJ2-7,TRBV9,ASSVGLAVSSYEQY
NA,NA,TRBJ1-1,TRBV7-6,ASSLSLGWGGTEAF
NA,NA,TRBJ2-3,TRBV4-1,ASSQEGDTQY
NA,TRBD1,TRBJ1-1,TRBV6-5,ASSPHGQGRTEAF
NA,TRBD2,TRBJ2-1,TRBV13,ASSTLTSGGSYNEQF
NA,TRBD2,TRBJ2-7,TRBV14,ASSSLEGGRSYEQY
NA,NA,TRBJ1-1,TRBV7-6,ASSLKIQGYSEAF
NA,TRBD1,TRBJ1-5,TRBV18,ASGQENQPQH
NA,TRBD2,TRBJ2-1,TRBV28,ASTATGLAGYNEQF
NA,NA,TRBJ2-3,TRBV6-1,ASSDATGYTQY
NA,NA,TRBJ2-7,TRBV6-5,ASSFGLGAYEQY
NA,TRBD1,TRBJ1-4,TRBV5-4,ASSPGGQGAGKLF
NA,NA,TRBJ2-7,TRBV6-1,ASSEALTRQY
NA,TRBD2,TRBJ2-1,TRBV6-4,ASRRGLGDLNEQF
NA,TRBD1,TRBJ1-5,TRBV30,AWNGQGHQPQH
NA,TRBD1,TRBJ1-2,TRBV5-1,ASSLDPWDRGRDSTLAYGYT
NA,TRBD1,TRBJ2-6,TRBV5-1,ASRTGSSGANVLT
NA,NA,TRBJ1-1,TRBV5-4,ASSLTSWSMNTEAF
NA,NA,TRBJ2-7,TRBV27,ASSLKTGPTYEQY
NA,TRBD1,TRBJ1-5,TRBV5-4,ASSPRRDREHSNQPQH
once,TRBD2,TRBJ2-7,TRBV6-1,ASSDLRGGRYEQY
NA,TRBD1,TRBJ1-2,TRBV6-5,ASSSLTGQSYGYT
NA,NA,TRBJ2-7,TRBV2,ASSVIGVTYEQY
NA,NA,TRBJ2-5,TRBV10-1,ASGNRGTPETQY
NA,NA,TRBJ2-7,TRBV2,ASNLEMGQASEQY
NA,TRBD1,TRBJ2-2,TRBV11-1,ASSLTGTAKNTGELF
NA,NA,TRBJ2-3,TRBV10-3,AIGRGTDTQY
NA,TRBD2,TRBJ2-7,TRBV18,ASSLDSGSSYEQY
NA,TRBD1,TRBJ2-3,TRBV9,ASRKGASSTDTQY
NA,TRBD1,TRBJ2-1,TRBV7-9,ASSLGTGGLGEQF
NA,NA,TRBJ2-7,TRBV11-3,ASSPGLMKLEQY
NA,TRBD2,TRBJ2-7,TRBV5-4,ASSLETSGGLQY
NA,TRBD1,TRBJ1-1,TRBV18,ASSPQGQGAGAF
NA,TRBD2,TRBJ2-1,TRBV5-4,ASSRGTSGDNEQF
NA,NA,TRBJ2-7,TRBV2,ASTYPGTYEQY
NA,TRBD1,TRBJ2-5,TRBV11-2,ASSSGQGLETQY
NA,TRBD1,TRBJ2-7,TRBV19,ASSPFFRDSGEQY
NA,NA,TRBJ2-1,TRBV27,ASRSGGMIYNEQF
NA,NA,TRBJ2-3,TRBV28,ASSFLRTGSDTQY
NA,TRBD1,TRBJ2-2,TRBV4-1,ASSRGQGGTNTGELF
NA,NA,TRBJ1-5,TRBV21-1,ASSEQQGPQPQH
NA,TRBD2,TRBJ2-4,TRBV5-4,ASSKPGLGKNIQY
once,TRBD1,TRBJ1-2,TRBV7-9,ASSFQRTGLYGYT
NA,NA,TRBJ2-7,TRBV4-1,ASSQGPGASYEQY
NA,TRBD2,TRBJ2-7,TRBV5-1,ASSLGLAGDEQY
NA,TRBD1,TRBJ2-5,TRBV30,AWEGQGRETQY
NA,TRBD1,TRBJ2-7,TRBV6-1,ASSERGQVVEY
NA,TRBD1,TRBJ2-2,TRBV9,ASSVVQGANGELF
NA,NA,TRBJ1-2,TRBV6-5,ASSYSAGDGYT
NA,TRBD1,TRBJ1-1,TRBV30,AYRGQGYTEAF